The source of this TCR beta chain is a study of shared clonotypes between healthy human individuals. Across the study: Serving as donors were a couple of women and three men, whose ages spanned 18 to 49. Regarding the study as a whole: Tissues were not sampled, only blood, and their repertoires likely differ.

Only in-frame clones appear in the TCRdb table, and some are missing; sequencing was by immunoSEQ multiplex PCR. This table holds some 2 million clones, around 96% found once. Comment on this clone: What it binds is not known.

CD45RO-negative, CCR7-positively selected cells formed the naive CD8 fraction, excluding terminally differentiated effector memory CD45RA+ cells. All donors qualified as healthy HIV-negative adults and had experienced no recent acute infections or vaccinations. This sequence originates from a young man in good health. The sample consisted of naive CD8+ T cells sorted from blood.

CDR3 protein: CASSQPTGPLSYGYTF. In DNA, the CDR3 is TGCGCCAGCAGCCAGCCGACAGGACCGCTCTCGTATGGCTACACCTTC. V is TRBV4-1 and J is TRBJ1-2; D possibly corresponds to TRBD1 (6 bases). The germline gives CDR1 MGHRA, CDR2 YSYEKL. This CDR3 comprises 16 residues. V was pared by 3 bases and J by 5 bases, with 19 bases between.